This T cell receptor beta chain was profiled in a study of OX40 agonist ivuxolimab in advanced cancers. Repertoires were generated with immunoSEQ multiplex PCR, while TCRdb's copy carries only in-frame clones and drops some. The table includes about 63,000 clones, about 90% detected once. The V end was cut by 0 bases, the J end by 4 bases, with 17 bases between. The germline V gene encodes CDR1 SNHLY and CDR2 FYNNEI. The CDR3 has 17 amino acids. Here the sequenced sample was CD4+ or CD8+ T cells sorted from blood, taken in a trial of the OX40 agonist ivuxolimab. The source is an adult with an advanced solid tumor such as melanoma, head and neck, liver or kidney cancer. The V and J genes are TRBV2 and TRBJ2-3; the D call may be TRBD1 or TRBD2 (5 bases each). For the CDR3, the DNA is TGTGCCAGCAGTGAAGCCTCCGCCGGGGCAGCACCAGATACGCAGTATTTT. It is translated as CASSEASAGAAPDTQYF. Together with reference TRBV2 and TRBJ2-3, the CDR3 gives the full variable domain: EPEVTQTPSHQVTQMGQEVILRCVPISNHLYFYWYRQILGQKVEFLVSFYNNEISEKSEIFDDQFSVERPDGSNFTLKIRSTKLEDSAMYFCASSEASAGAAPDTQYFGPGTRLTVL.